These T cell receptor beta chains were read from a single sample in a study of CD8 T cell repertoires and HIV-1 epitope variants. No antigen has been identified for these receptors. The data were produced by immunoSEQ multiplex PCR, yet TCRdb's version contains in-frame clones alone and is incomplete. The sample contains some 5,600 clones, roughly 65% of which appear only once. Sequencing was done on a sample of cultured CD8+ T cells derived from PBMCs. These receptors were collected from a male donor with HIV. Both conserved end residues are part of each CDR3. A D gene is named only where the DNA matches it firmly. Clone size is given for some rows only: seen once, a few or many times, or a class if the clone is expanded.

clone_size	j_call	d_call	v_call	cdr3_aa	cdr3_nt
NA	TRBJ1-1	NA	TRBV5-1	CASSLYGGTEAFF	TGCGCCAGCAGCTTATATGGGGGCACTGAAGCTTTCTTT
NA	TRBJ1-3	NA	TRBV7-9	CASSDAEGPSSGNTIYF	TGTGCCAGCAGCGACGCAGAGGGACCGTCCTCTGGAAACACCATATATTTT
few	TRBJ2-7	TRBD1	TRBV11-2	CASSDGQGFGSYEQYF	TGTGCCAGCAGCGACGGACAGGGGTTCGGGTCCTACGAGCAGTACTTC
few	TRBJ2-7	NA	TRBV6-5	CASSPGPTGNEQYF	TGTGCCAGCAGTCCGGGACCCACCGGGAACGAGCAGTACTTC
NA	TRBJ2-3	TRBD2	TRBV4-2	CASRNLSGGTDTQYF	TGTGCCAGCCGAAACCTTAGCGGGGGGACAGATACGCAGTATTTT
NA	TRBJ2-7	TRBD1	TRBV6-9	CASRQGASSYEQYF	TGTGCCAGCAGACAGGGGGCTTCCTCCTACGAGCAGTACTTC
once	TRBJ2-7	NA	TRBV2	CASSVSPSGGEQYF	TGTGCCAGCAGTGTAAGTCCTAGTGGGGGCGAGCAGTACTTC
NA	TRBJ2-1	TRBD2	TRBV7-6	CASTETSGSRNEQFF	TGTGCCAGCACCGAGACTAGCGGGAGTCGGAATGAGCAGTTCTTC
few	TRBJ2-1	TRBD2	TRBV28	CASSSTLQREGTTYNEQFF	TGTGCCAGCAGTTCCACCCTCCAGCGGGAGGGGACCACCTACAATGAGCAGTTCTTC
NA	TRBJ1-2	NA	TRBV4-3	CASTGADYGYTF	TGCGCCAGCACAGGGGCTGACTATGGCTACACCTTC
NA	TRBJ1-2	NA	TRBV4-2	CASSPWPVELDYGYTF	TGTGCCAGCAGCCCTTGGCCGGTAGAATTGGACTATGGCTACACCTTC
NA	TRBJ2-2	TRBD2	TRBV19	CASSMGSGGVNTGELFF	TGTGCCAGTAGTATGGGTAGCGGGGGGGTGAACACCGGGGAGCTGTTTTTT
NA	TRBJ2-1	NA	TRBV11-3	CASSLDGSSYNEQFF	TGTGCCAGCAGCTTAGACGGAAGCTCCTACAATGAGCAGTTCTTC
NA	TRBJ2-5	NA	TRBV21-1	CASSSAGIDQETQYF	TGTGCCAGCAGCTCCGCCGGGATAGATCAAGAGACCCAGTACTTC
NA	TRBJ2-5	NA	TRBV19	CASSIVGVETQYF	TGTGCCAGTAGTATAGTAGGGGTAGAGACCCAGTACTTC
NA	TRBJ2-5	NA	TRBV27	CASFSAEDGQETQYF	TGTGCCAGCTTCTCGGCAGAGGACGGACAAGAGACCCAGTACTTC
NA	TRBJ1-1	NA	TRBV7-9	CASSKSRQMNTEAFF	TGTGCCAGCAGCAAAAGCAGGCAAATGAACACTGAAGCTTTCTTT
few	TRBJ1-4	NA	TRBV27	CASRTSTDEKLFF	TGTGCCAGCAGGACATCCACGGATGAAAAACTGTTTTTT
NA	TRBJ1-1	NA	TRBV29-1	CSVGRGNTEAFF	TGCAGCGTTGGCAGGGGGAACACTGAAGCTTTCTTT
few	TRBJ2-7	NA	TRBV5-6	CASSSTGRAAEQYF	TGTGCCAGCAGCTCAACAGGCCGCGCCGCCGAGCAGTACTTC
NA	TRBJ1-2	NA	TRBV28	CASSPDRLRNYGYTF	TGTGCCAGCAGTCCCGACAGGCTAAGGAACTATGGCTACACCTTC
few	TRBJ1-4	NA	TRBV27	CASRGEEREKLFF	TGTGCCAGCAGGGGAGAAGAACGCGAAAAACTGTTTTTT
NA	TRBJ1-2	TRBD1	TRBV19	CASSILGTGDVNGYTF	TGTGCCAGTAGTATCTTGGGGACAGGGGACGTCAATGGCTACACCTTC
NA	TRBJ2-2	NA	TRBV6-6	CASSYPATGELFF	TGTGCCAGCAGTTACCCCGCTACCGGGGAGCTGTTTTTT
NA	TRBJ2-1	NA	TRBV6-5	CASSFTSSSYNEQFF	TGTGCCAGCAGCTTCACATCTTCTTCCTACAATGAGCAGTTCTTC
NA	TRBJ2-5	TRBD1	TRBV2	CASSLNLSNDRGEETQYF	TGTGCCAGCAGTTTAAATCTATCAAACGACAGGGGCGAGGAGACCCAGTACTTC
once	TRBJ2-7	NA	TRBV2	CASSYSQGRPYEQYF	TGTGCCAGCAGTTATTCCCAAGGGAGGCCCTACGAGCAGTACTTC
NA	TRBJ2-4	TRBD1	TRBV19	CASSIAPPGQGFKNIQYF	TGTGCCAGTAGTATAGCCCCTCCGGGACAGGGGTTCAAAAACATTCAGTACTTC
NA	TRBJ2-1	TRBD2	TRBV7-6	CASSLGAGGREQFF	TGTGCCAGCAGCTTAGGAGCGGGGGGAAGGGAGCAGTTCTTC
few	TRBJ2-7	NA	TRBV2	CASSVYEQYF	TGTGCCAGCAGTGTCTACGAGCAGTACTTC
NA	TRBJ2-7	NA	TRBV6-1	CASSARGTYEQYF	TGTGCCAGCAGTGCAAGGGGGACCTACGAGCAGTACTTC
NA	TRBJ1-3	NA	TRBV6-6	CASSYEPGEGNTIYF	TGTGCCAGCAGTTACGAACCTGGGGAAGGAAACACCATATATTTT
NA	TRBJ2-5	NA	TRBV25-1	CASSESYGLGTQYF	TGTGCCAGCAGTGAATCCTACGGGCTCGGGACCCAGTACTTC
few	TRBJ2-7	NA	TRBV4-1	CASSQDSGEQYF	TGCGCCAGCAGCCAAGATTCGGGGGAGCAGTACTTC
few	TRBJ2-1	NA	TRBV6-5	CASSYTGNEQFF	TGTGCCAGCAGTTACACGGGGAATGAGCAGTTCTTC